This TCR beta chain emerged from a study of OX40 agonist ivuxolimab in advanced cancers. TCRdb's table, derived via immunoSEQ multiplex PCR, lists solely in-frame clones and lacks some. The sample consists of just under 75,000 clones, 92% of them appearing once. Study results and caveats: It was not determined which antigens were specifically recognized by the peripheral T cells that had undergone clonal expansion. Doses of 0.1 to 3.0 mg/kg were accompanied by clonal expansion of CD4+ and CD8+ blood T cells by week 6.

Autoimmune disease history or systemic immunosuppression led to patient exclusion. V was trimmed by 3 bases and J by 0 bases, leaving 15 bases between them. The CDR3 length is 16 residues. Germline CDR1 KGHSH, CDR2 LQKENI. This clone was seen a few times. No antigen is known for it. The clonotype comes from an adult with an advanced solid tumor such as melanoma, head and neck, liver or kidney cancer. This rearrangement joins TRBV18 to TRBJ2-7, with D perhaps matching TRBD1 (5 bases). The material sequenced was CD4+ or CD8+ T cells sorted from blood, taken in a trial of the OX40 agonist ivuxolimab. This chain's CDR3 is CASSPGPGTSSYEQYF. The CDR3 DNA is TGTGCCAGCTCACCGGGGCCTGGCACGAGCTCCTACGAGCAGTACTTC.